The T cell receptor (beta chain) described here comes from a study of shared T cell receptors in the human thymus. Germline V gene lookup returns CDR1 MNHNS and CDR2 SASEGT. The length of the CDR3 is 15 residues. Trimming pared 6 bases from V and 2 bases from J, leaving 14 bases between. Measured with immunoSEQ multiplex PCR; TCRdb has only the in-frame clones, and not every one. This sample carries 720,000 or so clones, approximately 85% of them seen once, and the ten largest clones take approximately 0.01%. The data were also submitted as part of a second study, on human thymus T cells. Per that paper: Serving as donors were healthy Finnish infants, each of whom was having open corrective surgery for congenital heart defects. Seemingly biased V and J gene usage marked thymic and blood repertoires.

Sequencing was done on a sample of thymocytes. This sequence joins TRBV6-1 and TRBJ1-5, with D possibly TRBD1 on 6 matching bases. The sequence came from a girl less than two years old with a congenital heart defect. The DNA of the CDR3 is TGTGCCAGCAGGGGGAGACAGGTTTGCAATCAGCCCCAGCATTTT. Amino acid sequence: CASRGRQVCNQPQHF.